The clone carrying this TCR beta chain was counted once. TCRdb reanalysed the RT-PCR reads using MiXCR and keeps one entry per CDR3 protein. The data contain about a million distinct CDR3 sequences, about a sixth of them singletons. The sample comes from a study of patients and donors after allogeneic stem cell transplantation. CDR1 is SNHLY, CDR2 FYNNEI, per germline. The V end was cut by 7 bases, the J end by 9 bases, with 19 bases between. The CDR3 is made up of 14 amino acids. This sequence joins TRBV2 and TRBJ2-1, with D unclear. What was sequenced was blood, either unsorted or a sorted T cell fraction (not recorded which). This TCR derives from a human donor who was either an allogeneic HSCT recipient or a stem cell or donor lymphocyte infusion donor (not recorded which). It is not recorded whose cells these are; they may come from a transplant donor. The CDR3 DNA reads as TGTGCCAGCAATGTGGTCGTCCGGAACAGTGAGCAGTTCTTC. Protein product: CASNVVVRNSEQFF.